One and the same sample provided the 23 T cell receptor beta chains below, sequenced in a study of identical twins. TCRdb re-derived calls from the 5' RACE reads in MiXCR, one entry per CDR3 protein. The repertoire consists of hundreds of thousands of distinct CDR3 sequences, with 8.6% occurring once and the leading ten covering around 0.98%. These sequences were also reported in another study, on yellow fever vaccine responses in identical twins.

The sample was PBMCs. These receptors all come from a woman aged 18-29 years in good health.

This clonotype was counted only a few times. The chain carries TRBV7-9 and TRBJ1-5; 7 nucleotides line up with TRBD1. V lost 5 bases to trimming and J lost 2 bases; unmatched junction nucleotides: 12. Germline CDR1 SEHNR, CDR2 FQNEAQ (reference sequence). The CDR3 has 17 residues. The CDR3 spells CASSAETGRVRNQPQHF. In DNA, the CDR3 is TGTGCCAGCAGCGCTGAGACAGGGAGAGTACGCAATCAGCCCCAGCATTTT.

V is TRBV2 and J is TRBJ1-2, with 7 bases matching TRBD1. The CDR3 contains 15 residues. After removal of 0 bases from V and 0 bases from J, the junction contained 1 base not matched to a gene. Germline loops: CDR1 SNHLY, CDR2 FYNNEI. The CDR3 here is CASSEAGTANYGYTF. The CDR3 DNA sequence: TGTGCCAGCAGTGAAGCGGGGACAGCTAACTATGGCTACACCTTC.

The chain has TRBV7-8 and TRBJ2-1; D ambiguous. V was trimmed by 1 base and J by 7 bases, leaving 14 bases between them. The germline gives CDR1 SGHVS, CDR2 FQNEAQ. The CDR3 is 15 amino acids. In nucleotides, the CDR3 is TGTGCCAGCAGCTTAGGATCGCCCAGTCTTAATGAGCAGTTCTTC. This gives the protein CASSLGSPSLNEQFF.

This clonotype was seen many times. The chain joins TRBV7-9 to TRBJ2-4; D unclear. The length of the CDR3 is 12 residues. The germline V gene has CDR1 SEHNR and CDR2 FQNEAQ (reference sequence). Trimming took off 0 bases at V and 10 bases at J, with 7 bases between the two ends. The CDR3 bases are TGTGCCAGCAGCTTAGCGGGCTTAATTCAGTACTTC. Amino acids: CASSLAGLIQYF.

This clonotype showed up just a few times. This rearrangement joins TRBV12-3 or TRBV12-4 to TRBJ1-1; D is undetermined. V dropped 5 bases and J dropped 3 bases, with 7 bases sitting between them. The CDR3 loop spans 12 amino acids. The DNA for the CDR3 is TGTGCCAGCAGTCTCCCCCACACTGAAGCTTTCTTT. This codes for CASSLPHTEAFF.

The rearrangement links TRBV2 to TRBJ2-2, with 9 bases matching TRBD1. Germline lookup yields CDR1 SNHLY and CDR2 FYNNEI. The CDR3 has 16 residues. V lost 6 bases to trimming and J lost 0 bases; unmatched junction nucleotides: 5. CDR3 sequence: CASSRGDRANTGELFF. CDR3 nucleotide sequence: TGTGCCAGCAGCAGGGGGGACAGGGCGAACACCGGGGAGCTGTTTTTT.

A few counts support this clonotype. The gene calls are TRBV29-1 and TRBJ2-1; TRBD1 might be the D (5 bases). V lost 7 bases to trimming and J lost 7 bases, with 11 bases between them. This CDR3 region has 11 residues. The germline CDR1 and CDR2 sequences are SQVTM and ANQGSEA. This chain's CDR3 is CSATERNEQFF. The DNA of the CDR3 is TGCAGCGCGACAGAGAGAAATGAGCAGTTCTTC.

This clonotype was found many times. The V call is TRBV18, the J call TRBJ2-7, with 7 positions matching TRBD1. Germline V CDR1 and CDR2: KGHSH, LQKENI. V shed 6 bases, J shed 5 bases, and the junction held 13 bases outside the gene matches. CDR3 size: 15 residues. CDR3 nucleotides: TGTGCCAGCTCCCTGGGACAGAGGGCGGTCAACGAGCAGTACTTC. Residues: CASSLGQRAVNEQYF.

This clonotype turned up a few times. The CDR3 region is CATSELGTNTGELFF. The CDR3 coding sequence is TGTGCCACCAGTGAGTTGGGTACGAACACCGGGGAGCTGTTTTTT. The chain uses TRBV24-1 and TRBJ2-2; D is undetermined. The germline V and J ends were trimmed by 4 bases and 0 bases, with 8 bases remaining between them. This CDR3 has 15 amino acids. Germline V gives CDR1 KGHDR, CDR2 SFDVKD.

V usage is TRBV20-1 and J usage is TRBJ2-7; weak D call: TRBD2 (5 bases). This CDR3 has 14 residues. Trimming removed 6 bases from V and 0 bases from J, with 15 bases in between. The germline gives CDR1 DFQATT, CDR2 SNEGSKA (reference sequence). The CDR3 sequence is CSAPAPGNSYEQYF. CDR3 coding DNA: TGCAGTGCGCCCGCCCCCGGGAACTCCTACGAGCAGTACTTC.

The V call is TRBV20-1, the J call TRBJ2-7, with D hard to call. The germline V gene has CDR1 DFQATT and CDR2 SNEGSKA (reference sequence). V was trimmed by 0 bases and J by 5 bases, leaving 5 bases between them. This CDR3 has 11 residues. CDR3 protein: CSARDLDEQYF. The CDR3 bases are TGCAGTGCTAGAGATCTGGACGAGCAGTACTTC.

This clonotype was seen a few times. The chain links TRBV20-1 to TRBJ2-2; no definite D call. The CDR3 loop spans 13 amino acids. Germline assignment: CDR1 DFQATT and CDR2 SNEGSKA (reference sequence). Trimming stripped 7 bases from V and 4 bases from J, with 13 bases between. The CDR3 coding sequence is TGCAGTGTTCCGGACCCCCTCACCGGGGAGCTGTTTTTT. Amino acids: CSVPDPLTGELFF.

This clonotype was recorded a few times. The V gene is TRBV7-2, the J gene TRBJ1-2; perhaps TRBD1 as D (5 bases). Deletions cut 0 bases from V and 6 bases from J, with 17 bases between. The CDR3 length is 16 residues. CDR1 is SGHTA, CDR2 FQGNSA, per germline. CDR3 nucleotide sequence: TGTGCCAGCAGCTTAGCGATGGGGGTTATTTGGGATGGCTACACCTTC. Its protein product is CASSLAMGVIWDGYTF.

This clonotype was seen more than once but under ten times. The chain is built from TRBV20-1 and TRBJ1-1; D possibly corresponds to TRBD1 (5 bases). The CDR3 is made up of 12 amino acids. The germline V gene encodes CDR1 DFQATT and CDR2 SNEGSKA (reference sequence). V shed 7 bases and J shed 1 base, with 10 bases lying between them. This CDR3 reads CSGNTGNTEAFF. CDR3 in DNA: TGCAGTGGGAATACAGGGAACACTGAAGCTTTCTTT.

This clonotype occurred many times. The rearrangement links TRBV5-1 to TRBJ2-1; 14 bases align to TRBD2. With V trimmed by 4 bases and J by 7 bases, 10 bases remained unmatched. The CDR3 has 17 residues. Germline CDR1 reads SGHRS; CDR2 reads YFSETQ. The CDR3 nucleotides are TGCGCCAGCAGCAACGGGACTAGCGGGAGAATAAAAAATGAGCAGTTCTTC. This sequence encodes CASSNGTSGRIKNEQFF.

The J gene is TRBJ2-7, the V gene TRBV29-1; 7 nucleotides align to TRBD1. Per germline, CDR1 SQVTM and CDR2 ANQGSEA. The CDR3 runs 13 residues. V lost 6 bases to trimming and J lost 5 bases; unmatched junction nucleotides: 10. CDR3 region: CSVETGSGDEQYF. The CDR3 DNA reads TGCAGCGTGGAGACAGGGTCTGGAGACGAGCAGTACTTC.

The chain combines TRBV7-9 with TRBJ1-1, with no clear D. V was pared by 1 base and J by 8 bases, with 11 bases between. This CDR3 is built from 13 residues. Germline V gene sequence: CDR1 SEHNR, CDR2 FQNEAQ (reference sequence). CDR3 region: CASSLESAQEAFF. The CDR3 nucleotides read TGTGCCAGCAGCTTAGAGTCGGCACAGGAAGCTTTCTTT. Filled out from reference TRBV7-9 and TRBJ1-1, the complete variable domain reads DTGVSQNPRHKITKRGQNVTFRCDPISEHNRLYWYRQTLGQGPEFLTYFQNEAQLEKSRLLSDRFSAERPKGSFSTLEIQRTEQGDSAMYLCASSLESAQEAFFGQGTRLTVV.

The V and J genes are TRBV20-1 and TRBJ2-5; D is perhaps TRBD2 (5 bases). V was pared by 6 bases and J by 7 bases, with 12 bases between. The CDR3 spans 11 residues. Germline V lookup: CDR1 DFQATT, CDR2 SNEGSKA (reference sequence). The CDR3 here is CSAPGVGTQYF. The CDR3 DNA sequence: TGCAGTGCCCCCGGGGTGGGGACCCAGTACTTC.

A few counts support this clonotype. The chain links TRBV5-1 to TRBJ2-3; D gene ambiguous. The germline V gene has CDR1 SGHRS and CDR2 YFSETQ. This CDR3 has 16 amino acids. V was shortened by 1 base and J by 1 base, with 13 bases between the two germline ends. This chain's CDR3 is CASSLPQTAGTDTQYF. DNA for the CDR3: TGCGCCAGCAGCTTGCCACAGACGGCGGGCACAGATACGCAGTATTTT.

At least ten counts were recorded for this clonotype. The chain uses TRBV11-1 and TRBJ2-3; 12 bases match TRBD2. This CDR3 comprises 20 residues. From germline, CDR1 is SGHAT and CDR2 FQDESV (reference sequence). The junction had 17 bases not matched to a gene; V was cut back by 5 bases and J by 2 bases. The CDR3 loop reads CASSLLGGTSGYSNTDTQYF. Here the CDR3 DNA reads TGTGCCAGCAGCCTCCTAGGGGGGACTAGCGGGTATTCCAACACAGATACGCAGTATTTT.

The rearrangement uses TRBV7-8 and TRBJ2-1, with 8 bases identical to TRBD2. This CDR3 is built from 18 residues. Unmatched junction bases numbered 17, after V lost 5 bases and J lost 5 bases. Germline V gene lookup returns CDR1 SGHVS and CDR2 FQNEAQ. The CDR3 spells CASSLPRLAPTGDNEQFF. CDR3 bases: TGTGCCAGCAGCCTACCGCGACTAGCGCCAACCGGGGACAATGAGCAGTTCTTC.

This clonotype appeared a few times. The genes are TRBV6-1 and TRBJ1-5; a possible D gene is TRBD1 (5 bases). V was cut by 6 bases and J by 4 bases, with 10 bases left in between. The length of the CDR3 is 13 residues. Germline-derived CDR1 and CDR2 are MNHNS and SASEGT. CDR3 sequence (DNA): TGTGCCAGCAGGGGCAGGGAGAATCAGCCCCAGCATTTT. It translates to CASRGRENQPQHF.

V usage is TRBV7-3 and J usage is TRBJ2-7; D gene unclear. The V and J ends lost 4 bases and 3 bases respectively, with 10 bases between them. Looked up from germline, CDR1 is SGHTA and CDR2 is FQGTGA. The CDR3 spans 13 residues. The CDR3 coding sequence is TGTGCCAGCAGCTCCCCTAAGAGCTACGAGCAGTACTTC. This translates into CASSSPKSYEQYF.